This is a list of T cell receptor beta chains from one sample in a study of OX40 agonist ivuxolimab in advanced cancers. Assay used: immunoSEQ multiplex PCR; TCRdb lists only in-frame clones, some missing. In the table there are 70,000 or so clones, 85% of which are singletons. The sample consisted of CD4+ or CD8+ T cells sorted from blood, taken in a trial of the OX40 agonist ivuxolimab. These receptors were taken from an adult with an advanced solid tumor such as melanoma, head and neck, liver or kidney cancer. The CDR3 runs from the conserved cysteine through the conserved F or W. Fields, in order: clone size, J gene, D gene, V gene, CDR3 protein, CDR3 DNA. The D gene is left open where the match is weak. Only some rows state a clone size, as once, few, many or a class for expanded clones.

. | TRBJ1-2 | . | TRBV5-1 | CASSSSGTGSGGYTF | TGCGCCAGCAGCTCATCAGGGACGGGGAGCGGCGGCTACACCTTC
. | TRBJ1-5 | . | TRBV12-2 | CASRPRTGRDSFQPQHF | TGTGCAAGTCGCCCGCGGACAGGGAGGGATTCATTTCAGCCCCAGCATTTT
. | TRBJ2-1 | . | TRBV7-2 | CASSTGPSNEQFF | TGTGCCAGCTCAACAGGACCCAGCAATGAGCAGTTCTTC
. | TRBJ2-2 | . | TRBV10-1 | CASSEQGTGELFF | TGCGCCAGCAGTGAGCAGGGCACCGGGGAGCTGTTTTTT
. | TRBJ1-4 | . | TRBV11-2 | CASSLPLRRATNEKLFF | TGTGCCAGCAGCTTACCCCTCAGGCGTGCAACTAATGAAAAACTGTTTTTT
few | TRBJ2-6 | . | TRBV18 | CASSPPYRAGANVLTF | TGTGCCAGCTCACCACCGTACAGGGCTGGGGCCAACGTCCTGACTTTC
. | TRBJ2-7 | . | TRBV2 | CASSGFNEQYF | TGTGCCAGCAGTGGATTTAACGAGCAGTACTTC
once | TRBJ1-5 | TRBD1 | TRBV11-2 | CARTNRGRMHQPQHF | TGTGCCAGGACTAACAGGGGGCGCATGCATCAGCCCCAGCATTTT
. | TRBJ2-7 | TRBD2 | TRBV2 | CASRRGLGSGEQYF | TGTGCCAGCCGCCGGGGACTAGGTTCGGGGGAGCAGTACTTC
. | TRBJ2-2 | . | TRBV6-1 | CASSESRGTGELFF | TGTGCCAGCAGTGAGTCTAGAGGGACCGGGGAGCTGTTTTTT
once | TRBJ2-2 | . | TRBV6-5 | CASSYSGGAGTGELFF | TGTGCCAGCAGTTACTCCGGGGGCGCGGGCACCGGGGAGCTGTTTTTT
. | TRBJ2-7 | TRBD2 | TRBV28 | CASSIGLAGNRVYEQYF | TGTGCCAGCAGTATTGGACTAGCGGGAAATAGGGTCTACGAGCAGTACTTC
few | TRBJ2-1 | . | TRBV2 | CASSGAQGFGNEQFF | TGTGCCAGCAGTGGGGCCCAGGGATTCGGTAATGAGCAGTTCTTC